The source of this T cell receptor (beta chain) is a study of CD8+ T cells in alopecia areata. Study details: Patients remained on tofacitinib for 6 to 18 months and then went 6 months without it. Severity was scored as percentage of affected scalp area in treated patients.

The V and J ends lost 6 bases and 4 bases, in that order; junction bases with no gene match: 8. The CDR3 runs to 14 residues. Germline loops: CDR1 MNHEY, CDR2 SVGAGI. The treatment: oral pan-JAK inhibitor, 5-10 mg twice daily. Findings of the study overall: The study found TCR sharing across patients less clear than in mice, possibly for HLA reasons. In scalp and blood during tofacitinib, many expanded lesional clones persisted.

RNA, once extracted, was reverse transcribed into cDNA for use as the sequencing template. Clones were sequenced by immunoSEQ multiplex PCR, and TCRdb holds only the in-frame ones, with some missing. The sample has around 300,000 clones, 60% seen once. On this clone itself: What it binds is unknown.

The chain links TRBV6-5 to TRBJ2-5, with 7 bases fitting TRBD1. The sequence came from a human donor with alopecia areata. The sample in question was CD4+ T cells sorted from blood, obtained at roughly week 53, from a patient treated with tofacitinib. CDR3 in DNA: TGTGCCAGCAGGCAGACAGGGTTGGGAGAGACCCAGTACTTC. It is translated as CASRQTGLGETQYF.